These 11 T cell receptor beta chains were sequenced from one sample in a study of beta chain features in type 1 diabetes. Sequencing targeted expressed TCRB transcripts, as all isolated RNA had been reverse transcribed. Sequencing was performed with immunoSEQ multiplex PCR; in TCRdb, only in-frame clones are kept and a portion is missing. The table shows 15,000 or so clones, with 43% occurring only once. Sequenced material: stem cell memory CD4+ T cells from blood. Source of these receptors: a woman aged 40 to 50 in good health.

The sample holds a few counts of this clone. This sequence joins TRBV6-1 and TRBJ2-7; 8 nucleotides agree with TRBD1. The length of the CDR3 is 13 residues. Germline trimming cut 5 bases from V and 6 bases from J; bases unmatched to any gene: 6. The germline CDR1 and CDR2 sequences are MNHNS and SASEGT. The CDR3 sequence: CASSPGQALEQYF. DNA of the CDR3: TGTGCCAGCAGTCCGGGACAGGCTCTCGAGCAGTACTTC.

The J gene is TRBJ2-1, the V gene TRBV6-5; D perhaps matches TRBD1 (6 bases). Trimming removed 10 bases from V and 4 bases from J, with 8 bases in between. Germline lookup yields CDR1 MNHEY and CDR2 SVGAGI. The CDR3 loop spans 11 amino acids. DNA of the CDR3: TGTGCCATCGGACAGTACAATGAGCAGTTCTTC. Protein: CAIGQYNEQFF.

The CDR3 DNA reads as TGTGCCAGCAGCGTAGAGCCCCCCAGAAGCGGGGGGTTTGGACGGAGCACAGATACGCAGTATTTT. Translated: CASSVEPPRSGGFGRSTDTQYF. The chain employs TRBV9 and TRBJ2-3; 9 nucleotides line up with TRBD2. The CDR3 spans 22 residues. Germline V gene data show CDR1 as SGDLS and CDR2 as YYNGEE. V dropped 0 bases and J dropped 0; count of bases not matched to a gene: 20.

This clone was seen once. The CDR3 loop reads CASSLTLITEAFF. Written as DNA, the CDR3 is TGTGCCAGCAGCCTCACACTAATCACTGAAGCTTTCTTT. V and J are TRBV6-5 and TRBJ1-1; D is unclear. This CDR3 region has 13 residues. The V end lost 6 bases, the J end lost 4 bases, and 12 bases lay between the germline ends. In germline, CDR1 is MNHEY, CDR2 SVGAGI.

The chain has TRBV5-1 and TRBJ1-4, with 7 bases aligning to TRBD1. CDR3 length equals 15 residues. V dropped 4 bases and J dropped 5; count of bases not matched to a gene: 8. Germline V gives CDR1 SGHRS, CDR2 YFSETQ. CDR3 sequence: CASSPTGTVNEKLFF. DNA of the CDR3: TGCGCCAGCAGCCCCACCGGGACAGTGAATGAAAAACTGTTTTTT.

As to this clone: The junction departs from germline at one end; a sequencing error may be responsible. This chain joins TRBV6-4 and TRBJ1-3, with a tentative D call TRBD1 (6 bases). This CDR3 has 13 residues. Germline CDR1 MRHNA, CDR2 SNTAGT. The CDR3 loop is CASSGGPGNSIYF. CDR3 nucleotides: TGTGCCAGCAGCGGGGGGCCTGGAAACTCCATATATTTT.

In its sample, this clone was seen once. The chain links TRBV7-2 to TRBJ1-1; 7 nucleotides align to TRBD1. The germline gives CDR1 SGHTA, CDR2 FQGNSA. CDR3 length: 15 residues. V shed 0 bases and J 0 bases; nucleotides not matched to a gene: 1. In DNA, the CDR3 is TGTGCCAGCAGCTTAGCAGGGGGCGTGAACACTGAAGCTTTCTTT. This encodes CASSLAGGVNTEAFF.

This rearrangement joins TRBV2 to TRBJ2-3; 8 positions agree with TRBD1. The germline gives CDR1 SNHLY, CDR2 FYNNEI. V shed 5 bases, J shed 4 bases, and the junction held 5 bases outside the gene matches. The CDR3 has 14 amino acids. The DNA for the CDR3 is TGTGCCAGCAGTTACGGACAGGGCTCAGATACGCAGTATTTT. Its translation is CASSYGQGSDTQYF.

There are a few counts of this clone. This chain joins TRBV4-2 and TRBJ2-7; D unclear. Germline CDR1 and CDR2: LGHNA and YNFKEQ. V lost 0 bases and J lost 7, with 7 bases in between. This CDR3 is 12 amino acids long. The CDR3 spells CASSQERREQYF. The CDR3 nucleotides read TGTGCCAGCAGCCAAGAGCGCCGGGAGCAGTACTTC.

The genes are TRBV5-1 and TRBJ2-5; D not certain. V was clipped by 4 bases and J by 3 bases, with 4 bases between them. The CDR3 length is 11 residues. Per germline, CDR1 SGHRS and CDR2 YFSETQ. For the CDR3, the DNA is TGCGCCAGCAGCCGAGAAGAGACCCAGTACTTC. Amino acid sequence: CASSREETQYF. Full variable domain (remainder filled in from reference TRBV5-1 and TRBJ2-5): KAGVTQTPRYLIKTRGQQVTLSCSPISGHRSVSWYQQTPGQGLQFLFEYFSETQRNKGNFPGRFSGRQFSNSRSEMNVSTLELGDSALYLCASSREETQYFGPGTRLLVL.

The CDR3 is CASSPASSYNSPLHF. The CDR3 bases are TGTGCCAGCTCACCGGCTAGCTCCTATAATTCACCCCTCCACTTT. The chain recombines TRBV18 with TRBJ1-6; D not resolved. Germline CDR1 reads KGHSH; CDR2 reads LQKENI. The CDR3 has 15 amino acids. The V gene lost 3 bases and the J gene lost 0 bases, with 6 bases spanning the gap.